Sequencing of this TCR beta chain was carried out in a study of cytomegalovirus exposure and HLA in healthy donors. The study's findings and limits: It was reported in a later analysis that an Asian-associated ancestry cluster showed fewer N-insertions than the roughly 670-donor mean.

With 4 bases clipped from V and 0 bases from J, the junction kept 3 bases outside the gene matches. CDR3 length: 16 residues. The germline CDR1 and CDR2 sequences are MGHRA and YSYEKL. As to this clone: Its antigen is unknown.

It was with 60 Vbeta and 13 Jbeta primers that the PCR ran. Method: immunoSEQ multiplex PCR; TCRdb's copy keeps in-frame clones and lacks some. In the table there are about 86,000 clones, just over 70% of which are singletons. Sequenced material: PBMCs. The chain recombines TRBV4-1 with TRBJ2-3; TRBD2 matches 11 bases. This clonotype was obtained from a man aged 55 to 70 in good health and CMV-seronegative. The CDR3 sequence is CASSPIAGGSTDTQYF. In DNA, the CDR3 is TGCGCCAGCAGCCCGATAGCGGGAGGGAGCACAGATACGCAGTATTTT.